This T cell receptor (beta chain) was found in a study of CD8 T cells in Susac syndrome. This clonotype has a handful of counts. This CDR3 contains 17 residues. Trimming removed 4 bases from V and 1 base from J, with 20 bases in between. Germline V gene sequence: CDR1 MDHEN, CDR2 SYDVKM. Random hexamers were used to reverse transcribe an amount of about 0.45 to 1 ug RNA. TCRdb re-analysed the immunoSEQ multiplex PCR reads in MiXCR, keeping a single row per CDR3 protein. The sample comprises over 150,000 distinct CDR3 sequences, roughly 95% of which are singletons, and 0.1% to 0.15% rests with the top ten. TEMRA cells were FACS-enriched, while CD8+ and CD4+ T cells were negatively isolated.

The sequenced material came from CD4+ T cells from PBMCs. The rearrangement uses TRBV28 and TRBJ2-7; D perhaps matches TRBD1 (6 bases). This sequence was found in a human donor with Susac syndrome. This CDR3 reads CASSSPRGDTGSYEQYV. The CDR3 nucleotides read TGTGCCAGCAGTTCCCCCCGTGGGGACACTGGTTCCTACGAGCAGTACGTC.